Listed here are 2 T cell receptor beta chains from one sample, sequenced in a study of CD4 and CD8 cells across lung adenocarcinoma regions. TCRdb called the PCR reads again in MiXCR, with one record for every CDR3 protein. Here the sample spans 10,000 to 15,000 distinct CDR3 sequences, 53% being singletons. The source material was CD8+ T cells from the center of a lung tumor. All receptors derive from a female donor with lung adenocarcinoma. The CD4 and CD8 labels of this study may be unreliable.

The chain links TRBV12-3 or TRBV12-4 to TRBJ2-7, with D tentatively TRBD1 or TRBD2 (5 bases each). Deletions cut 6 bases from V and 5 bases from J, with 11 bases between. The CDR3 sequence is 12 residues long. The CDR3 nucleotides are TGTGCCAGCAGGGGGGAGATCCACGAGCAGTACTTC. The encoded protein is CASRGEIHEQYF.

Note on this clonotype: The junction and the germline gene differ at one end; a read error may be behind it. This chain connects TRBV6-1 to TRBJ2-4, with D possibly TRBD1 on 6 matching bases. Germline loops: CDR1 MNHNS, CDR2 SASEGT. The CDR3 is made up of 16 amino acids. CDR3 DNA: TGTGCCAGCAGTCCCTGGGGGCAGCCAGCCACAGATATGCAGTACTTT. The encoded protein is CASSPWGQPATDMQYF.